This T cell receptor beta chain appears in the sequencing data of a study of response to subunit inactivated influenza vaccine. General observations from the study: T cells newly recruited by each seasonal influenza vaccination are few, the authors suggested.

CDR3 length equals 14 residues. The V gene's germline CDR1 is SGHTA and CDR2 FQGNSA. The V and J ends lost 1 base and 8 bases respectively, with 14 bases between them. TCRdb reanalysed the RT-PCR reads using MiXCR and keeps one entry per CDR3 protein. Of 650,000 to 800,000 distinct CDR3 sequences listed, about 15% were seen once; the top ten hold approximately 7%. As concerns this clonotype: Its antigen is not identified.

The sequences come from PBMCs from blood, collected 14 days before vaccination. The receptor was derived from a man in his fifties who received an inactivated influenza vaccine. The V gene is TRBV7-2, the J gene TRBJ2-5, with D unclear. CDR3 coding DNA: TGTGCCAGCAGCTTAGTCTTGGGTACGGATACCCAGTACTTC. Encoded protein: CASSLVLGTDTQYF.